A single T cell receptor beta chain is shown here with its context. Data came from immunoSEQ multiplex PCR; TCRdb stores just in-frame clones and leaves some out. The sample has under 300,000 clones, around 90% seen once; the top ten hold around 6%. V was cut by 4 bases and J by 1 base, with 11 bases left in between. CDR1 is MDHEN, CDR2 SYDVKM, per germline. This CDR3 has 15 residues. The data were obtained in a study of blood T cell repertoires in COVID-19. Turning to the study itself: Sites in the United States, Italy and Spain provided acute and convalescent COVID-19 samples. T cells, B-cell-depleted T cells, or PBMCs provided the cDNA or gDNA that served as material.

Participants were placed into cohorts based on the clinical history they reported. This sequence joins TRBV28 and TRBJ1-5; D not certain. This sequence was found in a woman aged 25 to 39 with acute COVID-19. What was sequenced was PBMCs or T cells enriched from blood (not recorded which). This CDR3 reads CASSSVYRSNQPQHF. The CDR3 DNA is TGTGCCAGCAGTTCGGTGTATCGGAGCAATCAGCCCCAGCATTTT.